Shown below are 23 T cell receptor beta chains from a single sample sequenced in a study of cytomegalovirus exposure and HLA in healthy donors. Researchers ran the PCR with 60 Vbeta and 13 Jbeta primers. Measured with immunoSEQ multiplex PCR; TCRdb has only the in-frame clones, and not every one. The table lists about 110,000 clones, over 60% of them singletons. Material: PBMCs. All receptors come from a male donor in good health and CMV-seronegative.

The CDR3 loop is CASSRSGTSGYNEQFF. CDR3 sequence (DNA): TGTGCCAGCAGCCGAAGCGGGACTAGCGGTTACAATGAGCAGTTCTTC. The V call is TRBV6-6, the J call TRBJ2-1; the match to TRBD2 covers 11 bases. The CDR3 runs to 16 residues. Germline lookup yields CDR1 MNHNY and CDR2 SVGAGI (reference sequence). Trimming took 6 bases from V and 4 from J; bases not matched to a gene: 8.

The table lists this clone with a few counts. The chain is built from TRBV11-2 and TRBJ2-2; D perhaps matches TRBD1 (5 bases). Trimming shortened V by 8 bases and J by 6 bases, and 16 bases separated the two germline ends. CDR1 is SGHAT and CDR2 is FQNNGV in the germline V gene. This CDR3 has 14 residues. CDR3 in DNA: TGTGCCAGCGTGGGGCCTAGTCTTCCCGGGGAGCTGTTTTTT. It codes for CASVGPSLPGELFF.

The chain uses TRBV11-2 and TRBJ2-3, with TRBD2 as a possible D gene (6 bases). CDR1 is SGHAT and CDR2 is FQNNGV in the germline V gene. V lost 3 bases and J lost 4, with 14 bases in between. This CDR3 is 15 amino acids long. The CDR3 region is CASSLGFAGPDTQYF. CDR3 nucleotides: TGTGCCAGCAGCTTGGGATTCGCGGGACCAGATACGCAGTATTTT.

The chain carries TRBV27 and TRBJ2-2; 13 nucleotides line up with TRBD2. Germline V CDR1 and CDR2: MNHEY, SMNVEV (reference sequence). This CDR3 has 21 residues. Germline trimming cut 5 bases from V and 1 base from J; bases unmatched to any gene: 16. Here the CDR3 reads CASSKTVSGTSGMGNTGELFF. DNA for the CDR3: TGTGCCAGCAGTAAAACCGTCTCCGGGACTAGCGGGATGGGGAACACCGGGGAGCTGTTTTTT.

V gene TRBV6-4 combines with J gene TRBJ2-2, with D unclear. The V and J ends lost 5 bases and 1 base respectively, with 11 bases between them. The germline gives CDR1 MRHNA, CDR2 SNTAGT. This CDR3 comprises 15 residues. DNA for the CDR3: TGTGCCAGCAGTTCGTCGAGCGAGAACACCGGGGAGCTGTTTTTT. It codes for CASSSSSENTGELFF.

The rearrangement links TRBV25-1 to TRBJ2-5; 9 bases line up with TRBD1. After removal of 7 bases from V and 5 bases from J, the junction contained 5 bases not matched to a gene. CDR1 and CDR2 (germline): MGHDK, SYGVNS. CDR3 length: 13 amino acids. The CDR3: CASIQGAQETQYF. The CDR3 coding sequence is TGTGCCAGCATACAGGGGGCGCAGGAGACCCAGTACTTC.

The CDR3 spells CASSPGTSGIIEQFF. Written as DNA, the CDR3 is TGTGCCAGCAGTCCCGGGACTAGCGGGATAATTGAGCAGTTCTTC. The chain uses TRBV27 and TRBJ2-1; 13 bases are a match to TRBD2. The germline V gene encodes CDR1 MNHEY and CDR2 SMNVEV (reference sequence). V shed 5 bases, J shed 9 bases, and the junction held 7 bases outside the gene matches. This CDR3 spans 15 amino acids.

The chain employs TRBV2 and TRBJ2-3; the D gene is possibly TRBD1 (5 bases). CDR1 is SNHLY, CDR2 FYNNEI, per germline. This CDR3 region has 15 residues. V gave up 6 bases and J gave up 0 bases, with 13 bases separating them. CDR3 sequence (DNA): TGTGCCAGCAGAGAACAGGAAACTAGCACAGATACGCAGTATTTT. It specifies CASREQETSTDTQYF.

The chain carries TRBV7-6 and TRBJ2-1; TRBD2 matches at 15 bases. The junction had 3 bases not matched to a gene; V was cut back by 2 bases and J by 10 bases. Germline V CDR1 and CDR2: SGHVS, FNYEAQ. The CDR3 length is 15 residues. CDR3: CASSLPGLAGGEQFF. CDR3 nucleotide sequence: TGTGCCAGCAGCTTACCGGGACTAGCGGGAGGCGAGCAGTTCTTC. Full variable domain (remainder filled in from reference TRBV7-6 and TRBJ2-1): GAGVSQSPRYKVTKRGQDVALRCDPISGHVSLYWYRQALGQGPEFLTYFNYEAQQDKSGLPNDRFSAERPEGSISTLTIQRTEQRDSAMYRCASSLPGLAGGEQFFGPGTRLTVL.

The V and J genes are TRBV10-3 and TRBJ2-7; a possible D gene is TRBD1 (5 bases). V lost 4 bases to trimming and J lost 2 bases, with 15 bases between them. This CDR3 spans 15 amino acids. The germline CDR1 and CDR2 sequences are ENHRY and SYGVKD. The CDR3, as DNA: TGTGCCATCAGTGGCCGGCAAACAGGTACCTACGAGCAGTACTTC. As protein: CAISGRQTGTYEQYF.

CDR3 residues: CSATPRDEQYF. The CDR3 DNA is TGCAGTGCTACCCCTCGGGACGAGCAGTACTTC. The chain uses TRBV20-1 and TRBJ2-7; D call uncertain. Per the germline V gene, CDR1 is DFQATT and CDR2 is SNEGSKA (reference sequence). This CDR3 is 11 amino acids long. V was trimmed by 4 bases and J by 5 bases, leaving 9 bases between them.

CDR3 residues: CASSPPGTHVNTEAFF. In DNA form, the CDR3 reads TGTGCCAGCTCACCACCGGGGACACATGTGAACACTGAAGCTTTCTTT. V and J are TRBV18 and TRBJ1-1, with D possibly matching TRBD1 (6 bases). In germline, CDR1 is KGHSH, CDR2 LQKENI. The CDR3 is 16 amino acids. Trimming pared 0 bases from V and 0 bases from J, leaving 11 bases between.

CDR3 in amino acids: CASSTRDRGNTEAFF. The CDR3, as DNA: TGTGCCAGCAGCACCCGGGACAGGGGGAACACTGAAGCTTTCTTT. This chain joins TRBV5-4 and TRBJ1-1; 10 nucleotides align to TRBD1. This CDR3 is built from 15 residues. CDR1 is SGHNT and CDR2 is YYREEE in the germline V gene (reference sequence). J gave up 1 base and V 4 bases, and 4 bases lay outside the gene matches.

The CDR3 nucleotides read TGTGCCAGCTCACGGACAGGCGACAACGAGCAGTACTTC. Its protein is CASSRTGDNEQYF. This chain links TRBV18 with TRBJ2-7; 7 bases are shared with TRBD1. The CDR3 totals 13 residues. V lost 4 bases, J lost 5 bases, and 5 bases stayed unmatched. Germline V gives CDR1 KGHSH, CDR2 LQKENI.

V gene TRBV27 combines with J gene TRBJ2-1; 7 positions match TRBD2. J was trimmed by 7 bases and V by 6 bases; bases with no gene match: 12. Germline V gene data show CDR1 as MNHEY and CDR2 as SMNVEV (reference sequence). The CDR3 totals 15 residues. CDR3 nucleotide sequence: TGTGCCAGCAGCCCCCGGGGCGGGAGCACGAATGAGCAGTTCTTC. It yields the protein CASSPRGGSTNEQFF.

The chain combines TRBV28 with TRBJ1-5; D is ambiguous. The V end was cut by 8 bases, the J end by 0 bases, with 11 bases between. The CDR3 contains 14 residues. CDR1 and CDR2 from the germline V gene are MDHEN and SYDVKM. The chain's CDR3 is CASGRRDSNQPQHF. The CDR3 region has the DNA TGTGCCAGCGGTCGACGGGATAGCAATCAGCCCCAGCATTTT.

This chain links TRBV10-3 with TRBJ2-7; D uncertain. The CDR3 spans 12 residues. Germline-derived CDR1 and CDR2 are ENHRY and SYGVKD. Trimming stripped 0 bases from V and 3 bases from J, with 3 bases between. Here the CDR3 DNA reads TGTGCCATCAGTGAGTCCAGCTACGAGCAGTACTTC. This translates into CAISESSYEQYF.

The J gene is TRBJ2-1, the V gene TRBV5-1; weak D call: TRBD1 (5 bases). The V and J ends lost 4 bases and 8 bases respectively, with 22 bases between them. Germline V gene data show CDR1 as SGHRS and CDR2 as YFSETQ. The CDR3 runs to 16 residues. In DNA form, the CDR3 reads TGCGCCAGCAGCCGAACGACAAGACCCAAAGGGGATGAGCAGTTCTTC. Protein sequence: CASSRTTRPKGDEQFF.

This clone was seen only once. V is TRBV4-1 and J is TRBJ2-7; D ambiguous. Germline V lookup: CDR1 MGHRA, CDR2 YSYEKL. V lost 3 bases, J lost 7 bases, and 7 bases lay in between. This CDR3 is 11 amino acids long. In nucleotides, the CDR3 is TGCGCCAGCAGCCACGGGTGGGAGCAGTACTTC. Translation gives CASSHGWEQYF.

The V gene is TRBV19, the J gene TRBJ2-5; a possible D gene is TRBD1 (6 bases). The CDR3 sequence is 15 residues long. Trimming left V 4 bases short and J 5 bases short, with 17 bases between. Germline CDR1 LNHDA, CDR2 SQIVND (reference sequence). Here the CDR3 reads CASSSMTGPRETQYF. CDR3 sequence (DNA): TGTGCCAGTAGTAGTATGACAGGACCGCGGGAGACCCAGTACTTC.

This chain connects TRBV5-4 to TRBJ1-1; D may be TRBD1 (5 bases). CDR3 length equals 13 residues. V gave up 0 bases and J gave up 7 bases, with 10 bases separating them. CDR1 is SGHNT and CDR2 is YYREEE in the germline V gene (reference sequence). The CDR3 bases are TGTGCCAGCAGCTTGGACAGGACCCTTGAAGCTTTCTTT. Translating gives CASSLDRTLEAFF.

This clone was observed a single time. The chain joins TRBV6-5 to TRBJ2-7, with D possibly TRBD2 on 6 matching bases. This CDR3 comprises 14 residues. The V and J ends lost 8 bases and 2 bases respectively, with 16 bases between them. CDR1 and CDR2 from the germline V gene are MNHEY and SVGAGI. The CDR3 sequence: CASGRRRVTYEQYF. CDR3 sequence (DNA): TGTGCCAGCGGGCGAAGGAGGGTTACCTACGAGCAGTACTTC.

The J gene is TRBJ2-1, the V gene TRBV7-3; TRBD2 aligns across 7 bases. V lost 1 base, J lost 7 bases, and 1 base stayed unmatched. The CDR3 totals 13 residues. Germline CDR1 reads SGHTA; CDR2 reads FQGTGA. As DNA, the CDR3 is TGTGCCAGCAGCTTAATCGGGGGGAATGAGCAGTTCTTC. Its protein is CASSLIGGNEQFF.